The 24 T cell receptor beta chains below come from one sample, sequenced in a study of T cell responses to AZD1222 COVID-19 vaccine. The assay was immunoSEQ multiplex PCR, and TCRdb's table has in-frame clones only and misses some. The sample holds over 100,000 clones, about 90% seen once. The specimen was peripheral blood, collected on day 0 of AZD1222 vaccination. All receptors derive from an adult in good health.

The CDR3, as DNA: TGTGCCAGCACCTATTGGAGGGGTAGCAATCAGCCCCAGCATTTT. It encodes CASTYWRGSNQPQHF. The chain uses TRBV2 and TRBJ1-5; D perhaps matches TRBD1 (5 bases). The CDR3 sequence is 15 residues long. Between the trimmed V and J ends, which lost 7 bases and 0 bases, there was a span of 13 bases. Germline lookup yields CDR1 SNHLY and CDR2 FYNNEI.

This clone was recorded a few times. The gene calls are TRBV11-2 and TRBJ1-5; D call uncertain. The length of the CDR3 is 13 residues. The V end was cut by 0 bases, the J end by 3 bases, with 3 bases between. Germline CDR1 is SGHAT and CDR2 is FQNNGV. The CDR3 reads CASSLETNQPQHF. The CDR3 DNA follows: TGTGCCAGCAGCTTAGAGACCAATCAGCCCCAGCATTTT.

This clone has more than one count but fewer than ten. The J gene is TRBJ2-1, the V gene TRBV6-4, with TRBD1 matching over 9 bases. CDR3 length: 15 amino acids. The V segment lost 5 bases and the J segment 7 bases; nucleotides outside the gene matches: 9. Germline CDR1 and CDR2: MRHNA and SNTAGT. Here the CDR3 reads CASSPGTGYWNEQFF. CDR3 in DNA: TGTGCCAGCAGTCCCGGGACAGGGTACTGGAATGAGCAGTTCTTC.

The chain carries TRBV6-6 and TRBJ2-7; tentative D call: TRBD1 (6 bases). Trimming took off 5 bases at V and 6 bases at J, with 14 bases between the two ends. The germline CDR1 and CDR2 sequences are MNHNY and SVGAGI (reference sequence). The CDR3 is 13 amino acids. The DNA for the CDR3 is TGTGCCAGCAGTCGAGACACAGGGCCCGAGCAGTACTTC. The encoded protein is CASSRDTGPEQYF.

The J gene is TRBJ2-5, the V gene TRBV5-4; D possibly uses TRBD1 or TRBD2 (6 bases each). The germline gives CDR1 SGHNT, CDR2 YYREEE (reference sequence). This CDR3 region has 16 residues. Trimming left V 0 bases short and J 5 bases short, with 17 bases between. CDR3 amino acids: CASSLGGAPPGETQYF. The CDR3, as DNA: TGTGCCAGCAGCTTGGGGGGGGCGCCGCCCGGGGAGACCCAGTACTTC.

The chain has TRBV27 and TRBJ1-1; 8 nucleotides agree with TRBD1. The CDR3 has 13 amino acids. The trim removed 6 bases at V and 6 bases at J, leaving 6 bases unmatched. The germline V gene has CDR1 MNHEY and CDR2 SMNVEV (reference sequence). CDR3 residues: CASSLDRVSEAFF. The CDR3 DNA follows: TGTGCCAGCAGCTTGGACAGGGTCTCTGAAGCTTTCTTT.

This chain uses TRBV7-2 with TRBJ2-7; TRBD2 might be the D (7 bases). Trimming removed 4 bases from V and 2 bases from J, with 15 bases in between. CDR1 is SGHTA, CDR2 FQGNSA, per germline. The CDR3 loop spans 15 amino acids. The CDR3 spells CASSSRGGGPYEQYF. The DNA for the CDR3 is TGTGCCAGCAGCTCAAGGGGAGGGGGACCCTACGAGCAGTACTTC.

The chain couples TRBV2 to TRBJ1-5; maybe TRBD1 (5 bases). Germline V gene sequence: CDR1 SNHLY, CDR2 FYNNEI. V was pared by 6 bases and J by 3 bases, with 15 bases between. The CDR3 loop spans 15 amino acids. The chain's CDR3 is CASSQAGGINQPQHF. The DNA for the CDR3 is TGTGCCAGCAGCCAAGCGGGGGGAATCAATCAGCCCCAGCATTTT.

The genes are TRBV5-1 and TRBJ2-1; either TRBD1 or TRBD2 may supply D (7 bases each). Trimming shortened V by 3 bases and J by 5 bases, and 15 bases separated the two germline ends. The length of the CDR3 is 15 residues. Germline CDR1 SGHRS, CDR2 YFSETQ. The CDR3 bases are TGCGCCAGCAGCTGGGGAGGGGGCCAAAACAATGAGCAGTTCTTC. This codes for CASSWGGGQNNEQFF.

This chain uses TRBV19 with TRBJ1-6; D remains ambiguous. The CDR3 is 12 amino acids. Germline assignment: CDR1 LNHDA and CDR2 SQIVND (reference sequence). CDR3 nucleotides: TGTGCTAGCAACGAGGGCCGTTCACCCCTCCACTTT. Protein product: CASNEGRSPLHF.

For this clone: Other DNA sequences within the sample encode an identical CDR3. The chain is built from TRBV18 and TRBJ2-3, with D possibly matching TRBD2 (5 bases). Trimming stripped 4 bases from V and 3 bases from J, with 11 bases between. Germline CDR1 is KGHSH and CDR2 is LQKENI. The CDR3 runs to 14 residues. CDR3 nucleotides: TGTGCCAGCTCACGGTCCGGACTTACAGATACGCAGTATTTT. Protein sequence: CASSRSGLTDTQYF.

The CDR3 loop reads CAWGGTGSPLHF. CDR3 DNA: TGTGCCTGGGGGGGGACGGGTTCACCCCTCCACTTT. The chain links TRBV30 to TRBJ1-6, with D tentatively TRBD1 (5 bases). V was cut by 5 bases and J by 9 bases, with 11 bases left in between. The CDR3 spans 12 residues. Germline assignment: CDR1 GTSNPN and CDR2 SVGIG (reference sequence).

The J gene is TRBJ2-7, the V gene TRBV9; TRBD2 matches 8 bases. The germline V gene has CDR1 SGDLS and CDR2 YYNGEE. The CDR3 has 15 amino acids. Trimming cost V 4 bases and J 3 bases; bases outside gene matches: 9. The CDR3 protein is CASSSLRGGLYEQYF. In DNA, the CDR3 is TGTGCCAGCAGCTCCCTCCGGGGGGGCCTCTACGAGCAGTACTTC.

The chain combines TRBV5-4 with TRBJ2-5; 7 nucleotides match TRBD1. The junction had 11 bases not matched to a gene; V was cut back by 4 bases and J by 2 bases. The CDR3 has 16 amino acids. Germline CDR1 reads SGHNT; CDR2 reads YYREEE (reference sequence). The DNA of the CDR3 is TGTGCCAGCAGCCCCGACCCCGGGACAGCACAAGAGACCCAGTACTTC. This sequence encodes CASSPDPGTAQETQYF.

V gene TRBV2 combines with J gene TRBJ1-2; D remains unclear. V lost 6 bases and J lost 4, with 9 bases in between. The CDR3 spans 12 residues. CDR1 is SNHLY, CDR2 FYNNEI, per germline. The CDR3, as DNA: TGTGCCAGCAGGTACGCCATCTATGGCTACACCTTC. Translating it yields CASRYAIYGYTF.

This clone was counted once. J is TRBJ1-1 and V is TRBV13, with D uncertain. Germline-derived CDR1 and CDR2 are PRHDT and FYEKMQ (reference sequence). V lost 8 bases and J 4 bases, leaving 11 bases between the germline ends. The CDR3 contains 12 residues. The CDR3 spells CASGGYGTEAFF. The CDR3, as DNA: TGTGCCAGCGGCGGGTACGGCACTGAAGCTTTCTTT.

The chain joins TRBV6-5 to TRBJ1-4; the D is unclear. This CDR3 is 12 amino acids long. CDR1 is MNHEY, CDR2 SVGAGI, per germline. CDR3 sequence reads: CAVGRPYEKLFF. The CDR3, as DNA: TGTGCTGTCGGGCGCCCCTATGAAAAACTGTTTTTT.

V usage is TRBV5-1 and J usage is TRBJ2-7; 11 bases line up with TRBD2. This CDR3 is built from 18 residues. Germline values: CDR1 SGHRS, CDR2 YFSETQ. V trimming: 0 bases; J trimming: 0 bases; junction bases outside the gene matches: 8. CDR3 sequence: CASSLALAGGSFSYEQYF. DNA for the CDR3: TGCGCCAGCAGCTTGGCGCTAGCGGGGGGTTCCTTCTCCTACGAGCAGTACTTC.

This clone was recorded only once. The chain joins TRBV6-5 to TRBJ2-3; either TRBD1 or TRBD2 may fit D (5 bases each). Germline V lookup: CDR1 MNHEY, CDR2 SVGAGI. The CDR3 extends over 15 amino acids. The ends were cut back, 2 bases at V and 1 base at J, with 10 bases in the middle. CDR3 nucleotide sequence: TGTGCCAGCAGTTACGTGGGACGGGGCACAGATACGCAGTATTTT. As protein: CASSYVGRGTDTQYF.

V usage is TRBV30 and J usage is TRBJ1-2; D remains unclear. The CDR3 is 14 residues long. The germline CDR1 and CDR2 sequences are GTSNPN and SVGIG (reference sequence). Deletions cut 3 bases from V and 1 base from J, with 12 bases between. This CDR3 reads CAWSPKSSNYGYTF. CDR3 DNA sequence: TGTGCCTGGAGCCCGAAATCGAGTAACTATGGCTACACCTTC.

The chain employs TRBV11-2 and TRBJ1-2; 7 bases fit TRBD1. Germline loops: CDR1 SGHAT, CDR2 FQNNGV. This CDR3 has 15 residues. The junction had 8 bases not matched to a gene; V was cut back by 5 bases and J by 2 bases. CDR3 protein: CASSPGEGANYGYTF. CDR3 DNA: TGTGCCAGCAGCCCGGGGGAGGGGGCGAACTATGGCTACACCTTC.

The rearrangement uses TRBV19 and TRBJ2-1, with 9 bases aligning to TRBD2. Germline V gives CDR1 LNHDA, CDR2 SQIVND (reference sequence). The CDR3 runs to 14 residues. The junction had 5 bases not matched to a gene; V was cut back by 1 base and J by 10 bases. CDR3 DNA: TGTGCCAGTAGTATAGGGGTAGCGGGAGTCGAGCAGTTCTTC. It specifies CASSIGVAGVEQFF. Full variable domain (rest looked up from reference TRBV19 and TRBJ2-1): DGGITQSPKYLFRKEGQNVTLSCEQNLNHDAMYWYRQDPGQGLRLIYYSQIVNDFQKGDIAEGYSVSREKKESFPLTVTSAQKNPTAFYLCASSIGVAGVEQFFGPGTRLTVL.

J is TRBJ1-2 and V is TRBV3-1 (or the pseudogene TRBV3-2), with D possibly being TRBD1 (6 bases). The CDR3 extends over 14 amino acids. Germline values: CDR1 LGHDT, CDR2 YNNKEL (reference sequence). V lost 2 bases, J lost 1 base, and 8 bases lay in between. The CDR3 region is CASSQPDSNYGYTF. The CDR3 DNA follows: TGTGCCAGCAGCCAACCGGACAGTAACTATGGCTACACCTTC.

The V call is TRBV27, the J call TRBJ1-1; maybe TRBD1 (6 bases). Trimming took 1 base from V and 5 from J, leaving 11 bases between them. CDR1 is MNHEY, CDR2 SMNVEV, per germline (reference sequence). The length of the CDR3 is 14 residues. The CDR3 loop is CASSLWVRGTEAFF. The CDR3 DNA is TGTGCCAGCAGTTTATGGGTGAGGGGGACTGAAGCTTTCTTT.